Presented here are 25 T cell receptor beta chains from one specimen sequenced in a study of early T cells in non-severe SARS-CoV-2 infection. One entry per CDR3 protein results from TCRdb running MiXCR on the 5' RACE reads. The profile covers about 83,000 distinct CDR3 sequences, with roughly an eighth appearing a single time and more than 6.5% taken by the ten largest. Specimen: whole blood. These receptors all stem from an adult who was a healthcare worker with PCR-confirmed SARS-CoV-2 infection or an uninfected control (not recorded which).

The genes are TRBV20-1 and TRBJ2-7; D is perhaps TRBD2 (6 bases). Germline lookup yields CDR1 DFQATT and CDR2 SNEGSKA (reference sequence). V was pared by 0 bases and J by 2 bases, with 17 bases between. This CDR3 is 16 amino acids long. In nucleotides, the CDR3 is TGCAGTGCTAGAGAGTGGGCTCGGAGGGGAACCTACGAGCAGTACTTC. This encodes CSAREWARRGTYEQYF.

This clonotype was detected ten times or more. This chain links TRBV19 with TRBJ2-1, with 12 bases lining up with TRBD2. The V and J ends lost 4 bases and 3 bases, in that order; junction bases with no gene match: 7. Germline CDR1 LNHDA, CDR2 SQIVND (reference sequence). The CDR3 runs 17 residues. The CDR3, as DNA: TGTGCCAGTAGTACGGCTAGCGGGAGGGCCTACTACAATGAGCAGTTCTTC. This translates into CASSTASGRAYYNEQFF.

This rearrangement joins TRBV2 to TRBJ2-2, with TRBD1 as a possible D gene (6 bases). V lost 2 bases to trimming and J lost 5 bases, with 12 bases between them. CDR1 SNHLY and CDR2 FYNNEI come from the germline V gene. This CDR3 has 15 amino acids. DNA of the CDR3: TGTGCCAGCAGTGAAAGGGCAGGGGAAACCGGGGAGCTGTTTTTT. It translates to CASSERAGETGELFF.

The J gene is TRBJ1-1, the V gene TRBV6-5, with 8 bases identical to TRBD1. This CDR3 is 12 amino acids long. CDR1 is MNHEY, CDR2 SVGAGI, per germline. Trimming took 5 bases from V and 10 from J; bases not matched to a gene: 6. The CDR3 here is CASSRRGLLAFF. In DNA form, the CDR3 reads TGTGCCAGCAGTCGCAGGGGGCTCCTAGCTTTCTTT.

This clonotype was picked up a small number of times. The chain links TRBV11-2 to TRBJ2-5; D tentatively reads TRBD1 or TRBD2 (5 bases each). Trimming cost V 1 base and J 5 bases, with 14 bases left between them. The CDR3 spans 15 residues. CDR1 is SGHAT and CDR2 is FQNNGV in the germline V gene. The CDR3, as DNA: TGTGCCAGCAGCTTAGGGGGCGCTCCGGGGGAGACCCAGTACTTC. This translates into CASSLGGAPGETQYF.

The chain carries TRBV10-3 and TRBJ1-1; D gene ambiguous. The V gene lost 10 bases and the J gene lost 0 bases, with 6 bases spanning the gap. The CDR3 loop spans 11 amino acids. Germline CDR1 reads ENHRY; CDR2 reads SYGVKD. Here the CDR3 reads CATELNTEAFF. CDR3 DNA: TGTGCCACCGAACTGAACACTGAAGCTTTCTTT.

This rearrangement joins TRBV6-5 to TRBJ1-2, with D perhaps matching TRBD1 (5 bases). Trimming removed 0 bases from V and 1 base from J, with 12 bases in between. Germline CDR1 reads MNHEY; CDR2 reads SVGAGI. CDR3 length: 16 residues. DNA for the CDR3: TGTGCCAGCAGTTACTCCACCAGGGCTGTTAACTATGGCTACACCTTC. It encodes CASSYSTRAVNYGYTF.

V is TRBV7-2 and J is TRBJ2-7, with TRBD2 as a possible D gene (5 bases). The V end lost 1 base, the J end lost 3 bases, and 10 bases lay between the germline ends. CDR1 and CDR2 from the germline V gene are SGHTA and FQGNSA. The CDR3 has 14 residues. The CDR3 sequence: CASSLVYGIYEQYF. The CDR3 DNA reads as TGTGCCAGCAGCTTAGTTTACGGGATCTACGAGCAGTACTTC.

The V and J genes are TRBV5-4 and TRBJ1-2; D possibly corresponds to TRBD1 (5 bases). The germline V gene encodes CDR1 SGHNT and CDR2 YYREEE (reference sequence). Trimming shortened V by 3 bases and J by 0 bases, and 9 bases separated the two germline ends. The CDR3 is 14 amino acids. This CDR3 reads CASSWGETNYGYTF. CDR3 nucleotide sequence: TGTGCCAGCAGCTGGGGGGAGACTAACTATGGCTACACCTTC.

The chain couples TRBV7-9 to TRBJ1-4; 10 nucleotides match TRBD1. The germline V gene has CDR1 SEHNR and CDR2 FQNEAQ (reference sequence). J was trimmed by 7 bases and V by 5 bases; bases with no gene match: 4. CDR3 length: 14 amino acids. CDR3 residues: CASSLGQGPEKLFF. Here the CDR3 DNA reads TGTGCCAGCAGCCTGGGACAGGGGCCTGAAAAACTGTTTTTT.

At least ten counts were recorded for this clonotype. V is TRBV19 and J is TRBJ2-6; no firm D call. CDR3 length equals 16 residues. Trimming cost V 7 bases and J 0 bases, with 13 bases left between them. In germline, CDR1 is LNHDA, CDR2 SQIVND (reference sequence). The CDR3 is CASTLGVASGANVLTF. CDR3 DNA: TGTGCCAGTACGTTAGGTGTGGCCTCTGGGGCCAACGTCCTGACTTTC.

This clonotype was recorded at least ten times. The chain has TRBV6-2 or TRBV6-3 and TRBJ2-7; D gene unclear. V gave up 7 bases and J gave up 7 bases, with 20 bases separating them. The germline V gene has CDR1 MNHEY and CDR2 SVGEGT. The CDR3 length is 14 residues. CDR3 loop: CASKAGGLAREQYF. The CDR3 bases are TGTGCCAGCAAGGCAGGCGGCTTGGCGCGGGAGCAGTACTTC.

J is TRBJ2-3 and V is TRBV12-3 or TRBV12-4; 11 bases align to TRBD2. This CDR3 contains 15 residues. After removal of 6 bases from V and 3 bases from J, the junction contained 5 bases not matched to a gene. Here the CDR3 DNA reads TGTGCCAGCAGGCCCGGGACTAGCGGTACAGATACGCAGTATTTT. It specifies CASRPGTSGTDTQYF.

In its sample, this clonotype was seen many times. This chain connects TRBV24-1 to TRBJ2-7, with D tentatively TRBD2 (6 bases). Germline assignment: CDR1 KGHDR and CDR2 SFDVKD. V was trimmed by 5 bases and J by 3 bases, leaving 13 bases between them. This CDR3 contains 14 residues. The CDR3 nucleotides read TGTGCCACCAGTGCCCCTCCCGGGGGCTACGAGCAGTACTTC. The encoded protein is CATSAPPGGYEQYF.

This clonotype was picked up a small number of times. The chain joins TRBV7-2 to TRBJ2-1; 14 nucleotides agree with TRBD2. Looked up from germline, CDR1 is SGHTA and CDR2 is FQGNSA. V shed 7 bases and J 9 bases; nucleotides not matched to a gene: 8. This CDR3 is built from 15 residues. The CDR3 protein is CASTRGTSGSSEQFF. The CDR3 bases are TGTGCCAGCACCCGCGGGACTAGCGGGAGCAGTGAGCAGTTCTTC.

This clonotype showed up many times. CDR3 amino acids: CASSFSGDETQYF. The CDR3, as DNA: TGTGCCAGCAGCTTTTCAGGGGATGAGACCCAGTACTTC. V gene TRBV11-2 combines with J gene TRBJ2-5; possibly TRBD1 for D (6 bases). The CDR3 sequence is 13 residues long. The ends were cut back, 3 bases at V and 5 bases at J, with 10 bases in the middle. Germline assignment: CDR1 SGHAT and CDR2 FQNNGV.

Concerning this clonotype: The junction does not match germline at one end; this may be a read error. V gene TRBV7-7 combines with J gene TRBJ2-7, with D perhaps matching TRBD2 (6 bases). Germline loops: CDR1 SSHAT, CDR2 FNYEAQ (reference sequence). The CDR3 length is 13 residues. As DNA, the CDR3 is TGTGCTAGCAGCCAGTCGGGGGTTCACGAGCAGTACTTC. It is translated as CASSQSGVHEQYF.

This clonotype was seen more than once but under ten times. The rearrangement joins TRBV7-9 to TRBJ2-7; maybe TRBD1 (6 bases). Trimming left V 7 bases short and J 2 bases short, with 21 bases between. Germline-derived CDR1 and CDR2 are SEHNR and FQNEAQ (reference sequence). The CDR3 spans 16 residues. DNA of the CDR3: TGTGCCAGCACCCCTCAGGGGCAGGGGATCCCCTACGAGCAGTACTTC. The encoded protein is CASTPQGQGIPYEQYF.

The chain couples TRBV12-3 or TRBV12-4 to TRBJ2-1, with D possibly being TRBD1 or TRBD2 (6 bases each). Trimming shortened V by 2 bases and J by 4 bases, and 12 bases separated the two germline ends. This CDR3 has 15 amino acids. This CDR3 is CASSLRRGRYNEQFF. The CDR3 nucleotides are TGTGCCAGCAGTTTAAGGAGGGGGAGGTACAATGAGCAGTTCTTC.

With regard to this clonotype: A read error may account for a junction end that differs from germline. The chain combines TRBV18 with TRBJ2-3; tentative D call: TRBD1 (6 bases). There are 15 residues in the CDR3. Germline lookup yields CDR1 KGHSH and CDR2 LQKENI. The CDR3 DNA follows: TGTGCCAGCTCGCCACAGGGAGCTAGCACAGATACGCAGTATTTT. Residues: CASSPQGASTDTQYF.

CDR3 protein: CASSTGGGEQYF. DNA of the CDR3: TGTGCCAGCAGTACAGGGGGCGGGGAGCAGTACTTC. The J gene is TRBJ2-7, the V gene TRBV27; TRBD1 aligns across 9 bases. The J segment lost 7 bases and the V segment lost 5 bases, leaving 3 bases of the junction unmatched. Germline V gene data show CDR1 as MNHEY and CDR2 as SMNVEV (reference sequence). The CDR3 has 12 residues.

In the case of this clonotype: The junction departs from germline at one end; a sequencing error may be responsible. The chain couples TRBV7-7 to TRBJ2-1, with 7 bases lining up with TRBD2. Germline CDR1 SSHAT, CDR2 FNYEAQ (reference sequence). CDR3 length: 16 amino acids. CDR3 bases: TGTGCTAGCAGCTTATATCGCGGGAGCTCCTACAATGAGCAGTTCTTC. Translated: CASSLYRGSSYNEQFF.

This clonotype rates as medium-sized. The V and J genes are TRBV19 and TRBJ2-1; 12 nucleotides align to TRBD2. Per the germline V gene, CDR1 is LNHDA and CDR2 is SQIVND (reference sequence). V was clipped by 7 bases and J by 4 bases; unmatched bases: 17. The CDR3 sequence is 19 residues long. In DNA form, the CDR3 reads TGTGCCAGTACTCCGGGACTAGCGGGTCCCCGACCCTCTTACAATGAGCAGTTCTTC. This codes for CASTPGLAGPRPSYNEQFF.

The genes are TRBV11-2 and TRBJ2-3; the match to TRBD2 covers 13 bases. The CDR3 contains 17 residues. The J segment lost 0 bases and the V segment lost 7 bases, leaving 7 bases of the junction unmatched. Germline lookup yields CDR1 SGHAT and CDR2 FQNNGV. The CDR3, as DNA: TGTGCCAGCACCCTAGGGACTAGCGGGACTAGCACAGATACGCAGTATTTT. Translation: CASTLGTSGTSTDTQYF.

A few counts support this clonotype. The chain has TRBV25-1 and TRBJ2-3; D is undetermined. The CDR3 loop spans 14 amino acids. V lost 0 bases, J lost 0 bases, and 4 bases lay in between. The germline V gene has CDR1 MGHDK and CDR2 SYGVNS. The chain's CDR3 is CASSEYFSTDTQYF. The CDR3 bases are TGTGCCAGCAGTGAATATTTTAGCACAGATACGCAGTATTTT. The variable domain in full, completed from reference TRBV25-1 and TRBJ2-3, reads EADIYQTPRYLVIGTGKKITLECSQTMGHDKMYWYQQDPGMELHLIHYSYGVNSTEKGDLSSESTVSRIRTEHFPLTLESARPSHTSQYLCASSEYFSTDTQYFGPGTRLTVL.